This T cell receptor beta chain was observed in a study of blood T cells in healthy people across ages. Ranging in age from roughly 6 to 95, the donors were healthy Caucasian individuals from Russia. Isolated PBMCs totaled at least 6.5 million in each sample. Germline CDR1 and CDR2: SEHNR and FQNEAQ (reference sequence). The trim removed 6 bases at V and 4 bases at J, leaving 5 bases unmatched. The CDR3 runs 15 residues. For the second PCR, which ran for about 6 to 11 cycles, a sample-barcoded 5' primer and a J-beta primer mix were used. TCRdb re-called the 5' RACE reads with MiXCR, one entry per CDR3 protein. The sample contains 600,000 to 850,000 distinct CDR3 sequences, roughly 25% of which appear only once. This clonotype has just a few counts. What it recognizes is unknown. General observations from the study: Among T cells, TCR beta diversity per million cells dropped roughly linearly as age rose.

The sample also formed part of further work on T cells of mothers and their children.

The V call is TRBV7-9, the J call TRBJ2-1, with 11 bases fitting TRBD2. The sample was blood. This TCR was recovered from a boy younger than 18 in good health. The CDR3: CASRRLAGSYNEQFF. CDR3 bases: TGTGCCAGCAGGCGACTAGCGGGGTCGTACAATGAGCAGTTCTTC. Based on the CDR3 plus reference TRBV7-9 and TRBJ2-1, the full variable domain is DTGVSQNPRHKITKRGQNVTFRCDPISEHNRLYWYRQTLGQGPEFLTYFQNEAQLEKSRLLSDRFSAERPKGSFSTLEIQRTEQGDSAMYLCASRRLAGSYNEQFFGPGTRLTVL.